This T cell receptor beta chain is from a study of T cell repertoires in cytomegalovirus infection. Turning to this clonotype: Its antigen is unidentified.

Study-level points and caveats: Cumulative frequency (of public TCR beta family members) identified carriers of CMV plus the relevant HLA.

TCRdb processed the reads anew with MiXCR; each CDR3 protein has one entry. The table shows some 920,000 distinct CDR3 sequences, with 30% to 40% occurring only once. Sequencing used cultured CD8+ T cells from PBMCs, obtained from culture after CMV antigen stimulation. This clonotype was obtained from a human donor in good health (CMV status not recorded). Some clones in this sample may be carry-over from other donors' samples.

CDR3 bases: TGCAGTGCTAGAGAAGGTCCGGGACAGGGGGATTATGGCTACACCTTC. It codes for CSAREGPGQGDYGYTF. The chain is built from TRBV20-1 and TRBJ1-2; TRBD1 aligns across 11 bases. V dropped 0 bases and J dropped 5; count of bases not matched to a gene: 8. The CDR3 spans 16 residues. Germline V CDR1 and CDR2: DFQATT, SNEGSKA (reference sequence).